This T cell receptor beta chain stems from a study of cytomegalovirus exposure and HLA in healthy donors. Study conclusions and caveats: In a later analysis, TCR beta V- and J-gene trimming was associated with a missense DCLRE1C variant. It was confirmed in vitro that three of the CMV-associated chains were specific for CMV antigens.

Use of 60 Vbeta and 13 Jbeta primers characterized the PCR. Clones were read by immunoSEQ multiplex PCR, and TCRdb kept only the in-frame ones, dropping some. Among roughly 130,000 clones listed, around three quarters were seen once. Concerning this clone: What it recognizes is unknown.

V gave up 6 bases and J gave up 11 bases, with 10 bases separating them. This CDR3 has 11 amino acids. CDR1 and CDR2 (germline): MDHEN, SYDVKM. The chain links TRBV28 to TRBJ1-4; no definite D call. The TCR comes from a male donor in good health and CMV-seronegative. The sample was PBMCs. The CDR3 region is CASRSSQKLFF. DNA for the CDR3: TGTGCCAGCAGATCGTCGCAGAAACTGTTTTTT.